This T cell receptor beta chain derives from a study of PD-1 blockade in classical Hodgkin lymphoma. Libraries were prepared by immunoSEQ multiplex PCR; TCRdb keeps only in-frame clonotypes and omits some of them. The sample consists of 20,000 to 25,000 clones, 85% to 95% of them appearing once. The time point denotes: newly diagnosed, previously untreated cHL patient sample. Out of thawed PBMCs, magnetic negative selection purified CD4+ T cells. The clonotype comes from a human donor with classical Hodgkin lymphoma. Sample: CD4+ T cells from blood.

The CDR3 region has the DNA TGTGCCTGGCGACGGGTGAACACTGAAGCTTTCTTT. It is translated as CAWRRVNTEAFF. The J gene is TRBJ1-1, the V gene TRBV30; D is ambiguous. CDR3 size: 12 residues. Germline-derived CDR1 and CDR2 are GTSNPN and SVGIG (reference sequence). Trimming removed 5 bases from V and 0 bases from J, with 7 bases in between.